The 18 T cell receptor beta chains below all came from one sample that was sequenced in a study of tumor-infiltrating lymphocytes in primary liver carcinoma. The approximately 17-34 mg bulk tissue piece was not sorted before simultaneous RNA and DNA extraction. The researchers produced TCR beta cDNA from 500 ng total RNA with a constant-region primer. Each TCR beta library was derived from three nested multiplex PCR rounds that employed slightly modified ARM-PCR. The two initial PCR rounds, nine to eleven cycles each, used TRBV1-TRBV30 forward and C-beta reverse primers. TCRdb re-derived calls from the multiplex PCR reads in MiXCR, one entry per CDR3 protein. The table shows 99,000 or so distinct CDR3 sequences, with 55% to 70% occurring only once. The specimen was liver tumor tissue from sampling region 5. Specified subset: tumor region T5, tumor centre. The source of these receptors is a woman between 55 and 75 years old with primary liver carcinoma and hepatitis B virus infection.

This chain connects TRBV5-1 to TRBJ2-7; D gene ambiguous. V lost 0 bases and J lost 3, with 13 bases in between. The germline gives CDR1 SGHRS, CDR2 YFSETQ. This CDR3 has 15 residues. For the CDR3, the DNA is TGCGCCAGCAGCTTGGAGAGGCAAAGCTTCTACGAGCAGTACTTC. This gives the protein CASSLERQSFYEQYF.

On this clonotype itself: Possible read error: a much larger clone is one base away. The J gene is TRBJ2-7, the V gene TRBV7-8, with D hard to call. Per germline, CDR1 SGHVS and CDR2 FQNEAQ. This CDR3 is built from 14 residues. Trimming took 2 bases from V and 2 from J, leaving 10 bases between them. The CDR3 region has the DNA TGTGCCAGCAGCTTAATTCAAAAGACCTACGAGCAGTACTTC. Protein: CASSLIQKTYEQYF.

On this clonotype: The conserved phenylalanine or tryptophan is not found at the CDR3 terminus, so this likely reflects a read error. V is TRBV19 and J is TRBJ2-2, with D unresolved. CDR1 is LNHDA, CDR2 SQIVND, per germline (reference sequence). The CDR3 totals 15 residues. The CDR3 DNA follows: TGTACCAGTAGTATGTTATACCCGCCCACCGGGGAGCTGTTTTTA. Protein: CTSSMLYPPTGELFL.

This clonotype was recorded a few times. V is TRBV28 and J is TRBJ2-3; D possibly corresponds to TRBD1 (5 bases). The germline V gene encodes CDR1 MDHEN and CDR2 SYDVKM. This CDR3 is built from 12 residues. Trimming shortened V by 6 bases and J by 2 bases, and 6 bases separated the two germline ends. The CDR3 loop is CASRGPTDTQYF. CDR3 in DNA: TGTGCCAGCAGGGGGCCCACAGATACGCAGTATTTT.

This clonotype has at least ten counts. The CDR3, as DNA: TGTGCCAGCAGTCAGGGAGGGCAAGTGAATGAGCAGTTCTTC. Protein: CASSQGGQVNEQFF. The V call is TRBV28, the J call TRBJ2-1, with 7 bases fitting TRBD2. Losses at the gene ends were 5 bases for V and 7 bases for J; bases not matched to a gene: 8. Per germline, CDR1 MDHEN and CDR2 SYDVKM. The CDR3 spans 14 residues.

This rearrangement joins TRBV12-3 or TRBV12-4 to TRBJ1-1, with 8 bases fitting TRBD1. The CDR3 covers 14 residues. V dropped 5 bases and J dropped 7; count of bases not matched to a gene: 9. The CDR3 reads CASSPPTGGGEAFF. CDR3 nucleotide sequence: TGTGCCAGCAGTCCCCCCACAGGGGGGGGTGAAGCTTTCTTT.

The gene calls are TRBV5-8 and TRBJ1-4; D is unclear. Germline loops: CDR1 SGHTS, CDR2 YDEGEE. The CDR3 consists of 17 residues. The V and J ends lost 0 bases and 8 bases respectively, with 20 bases between them. The CDR3 DNA follows: TGTGCCAGCAGCTTGGAAGGTAAAAGAAGCTCGCGGGAAAAACTGTTTTTT. It translates to CASSLEGKRSSREKLFF.

In its sample, this clonotype was seen many times. The gene calls are TRBV6-5 and TRBJ1-6; the D gene is possibly TRBD1 (5 bases). Germline-derived CDR1 and CDR2 are MNHEY and SVGAGI. The CDR3 has 18 amino acids. Trimming removed 6 bases from V and 10 bases from J, with 28 bases in between. For the CDR3, the DNA is TGTGCCAGCAGCACTACAGGACCTCGGGGACGGTTGGGATCACCCCTCCACTTT. Protein product: CASSTTGPRGRLGSPLHF.

This clonotype is a singleton in its sample. Being one base from a much bigger clone, this may be a read error. The chain has TRBV25-1 and TRBJ2-7; weak D call: TRBD1 (6 bases). The length of the CDR3 is 14 residues. The germline V gene encodes CDR1 MGHDK and CDR2 SYGVNS. The CDR3 bases are TGTGCCAGCAGTGAAGGTCAGGGGTACTACGGGCAGTACTTC. It encodes CASSEGQGYYGQYF.

A remark on this clonotype: A much larger clone lies a single base off, so this may be a read error. J is TRBJ2-7 and V is TRBV5-4, with TRBD1 as a possible D gene (9 bases). Germline-derived CDR1 and CDR2 are SGHNT and YYREEE (reference sequence). V lost 3 bases, J lost 3 bases, and 19 bases lay in between. This CDR3 has 16 residues. The CDR3: CASSYGGGQGIYEQYF. DNA of the CDR3: TGTGCCAGCAGCTACGGGGGGGGACAGGGAATCTACGAGCAGTACTTC. Full variable domain (remainder filled in from reference TRBV5-4 and TRBJ2-7): ETGVTQSPTHLIKTRGQQVTLRCSSQSGHNTVSWYQQALGQGPQFIFQYYREEENGRGNFPPRFSGLQFPNYSSELNVNALELDDSALYLCASSYGGGQGIYEQYFGPGTRLTVT.

A few counts support this clonotype. V is TRBV7-9 and J is TRBJ1-4; TRBD1 aligns across 7 bases. Germline V gene data show CDR1 as SEHNR and CDR2 as FQNEAQ (reference sequence). Trimming took 5 bases from V and 0 from J; bases not matched to a gene: 9. This CDR3 has 17 amino acids. CDR3 protein: CASSHLDTGATNEKLFF. The CDR3 region has the DNA TGTGCCAGCAGCCATCTCGATACAGGGGCAACTAATGAAAAACTGTTTTTT.

This clonotype was seen a single time. Because the CDR3 is missing its conserved closing phenylalanine or tryptophan, this is likely a read error. The DNA is left out, because the CDR3 cannot be placed on it with certainty; the CDR3 is given as TCRdb lists it. The chain has TRBV6-6 and TRBJ2-1. A total of 12 residues make up the CDR3, ends included. From germline, CDR1 is MNHNY and CDR2 SVGAGI (reference sequence). Here the CDR3 reads CANSYSGAEQLL.

The sample holds a few counts of this clonotype. A read error may be the cause here, since a much bigger clone is one base away. The chain has TRBV6-5 and TRBJ2-1; D remains unclear. V was pared by 6 bases and J by 2 bases, with 14 bases between. This CDR3 contains 15 residues. CDR1 is MNHEY, CDR2 SVGAGI, per germline. CDR3 loop: CASSLSHPAYNEQFF. CDR3 nucleotides: TGTGCCAGCAGCCTCAGCCATCCCGCCTACAATGAGCAGTTCTTC.

This clonotype came up many times. A junction end diverges from the germline sequence, so it may reflect a read error. The chain recombines TRBV5-6 with TRBJ2-1, with 7 nucleotides matching TRBD2. CDR3 length: 17 amino acids. Germline CDR1 and CDR2: SGHDT and YYEEEE. The CDR3: CASSLGSRGEGYNEQFF. For the CDR3, the DNA is TGTGCCAGCAGTTTGGGGAGCCGGGGGGAGGGCTACAATGAGCAGTTCTTC.

As concerns this clonotype: The conserved phenylalanine or tryptophan normally closing the CDR3 is absent here, so this likely arose from a read error. CDR3 nucleotide sequence: TGTGCCAGCAGTGAACCTACTAGGATCCATCACTACGAGCAGTACTTA. Amino acid sequence: CASSEPTRIHHYEQYL. V and J are TRBV6-1 and TRBJ2-7; the D gene is possibly TRBD2 (5 bases). V was cut by 2 bases and J by 3 bases, with 17 bases left in between. Germline loops: CDR1 MNHNS, CDR2 SASEGT. The CDR3 consists of 16 residues.

In regard to this clonotype: The junction differs from germline at one of its ends, possibly a read error. This chain links TRBV11-3 with TRBJ2-5, with unresolved D. Germline V gene lookup returns CDR1 SGHNT and CDR2 YENEEA. CDR3 length: 14 residues. The CDR3 DNA follows: TGTGCCTGCAGCTTAGGAATAGCCCAAGAGGCCCAGTACTTC. Translating it yields CACSLGIAQEAQYF.

This chain uses TRBV30 with TRBJ2-7, with 8 nucleotides matching TRBD1. Germline V lookup: CDR1 GTSNPN, CDR2 SVGIG (reference sequence). Trimming took 7 bases from V and 4 from J; bases not matched to a gene: 18. The CDR3 totals 16 residues. CDR3 region: CALSPKGTGENYEQYF. Written as DNA, the CDR3 is TGTGCCTTGAGCCCAAAGGGGACAGGAGAGAATTACGAGCAGTACTTC.

This clonotype has a single count. The chain links TRBV6-1 to TRBJ1-5, with D perhaps matching TRBD1 (5 bases). V was shortened by 4 bases and J by 11 bases, with 15 bases between the two germline ends. The CDR3 covers 13 residues. From germline, CDR1 is MNHNS and CDR2 SASEGT. The CDR3 coding sequence is TGTGCCAGCAGTGCGAGGGGAGAACAGTCCCAGCATTTT. Its translation: CASSARGEQSQHF.